The 12 T cell receptor beta chains reported below all come from one sample, sequenced in a study of cytomegalovirus exposure and HLA in healthy donors. 13 Jbeta primers and 60 Vbeta primers were used for the PCR. Using immunoSEQ multiplex PCR, the repertoire was profiled, and TCRdb retains in-frame clones only, with some absent. This sample has some 140,000 clones, with around 75% found just once. The sample was PBMCs. The source of these receptors is a man aged 30-40 years in good health and CMV-seronegative.

The J gene is TRBJ1-5, the V gene TRBV2, with D perhaps matching TRBD1 (5 bases). Germline CDR1 and CDR2: SNHLY and FYNNEI. The V gene lost 5 bases and the J gene lost 4 bases, with 9 bases spanning the gap. The CDR3 is 13 amino acids. The DNA of the CDR3 is TGTGCCAGCAGTTCCTACAGGAATCAGCCCCAGCATTTT. Translating gives CASSSYRNQPQHF.

The chain uses TRBV5-6 and TRBJ2-1, with D perhaps matching TRBD2 (5 bases). The CDR3 sequence is 15 residues long. Per germline, CDR1 SGHDT and CDR2 YYEEEE. Trimming pared 2 bases from V and 3 bases from J, leaving 12 bases between. CDR3 nucleotides: TGTGCCAGCAGCTTTACAGCGGACTTCTACAATGAGCAGTTCTTC. Translated, it gives CASSFTADFYNEQFF.

The rearrangement joins TRBV15 to TRBJ2-2; weak D call: TRBD1 (5 bases). CDR3 length: 15 residues. V lost 3 bases, J lost 5 bases, and 13 bases lay in between. Germline V gene sequence: CDR1 LNHNV, CDR2 YYDKDF (reference sequence). In DNA, the CDR3 is TGTGCCACCAGCAGGGACACCCCCTCTACCGGGGAGCTGTTTTTT. Translated: CATSRDTPSTGELFF.

The rearrangement uses TRBV7-9 and TRBJ2-3, with 10 bases aligning to TRBD2. In germline, CDR1 is SEHNR, CDR2 FQNEAQ (reference sequence). The J segment lost 4 bases and the V segment lost 1 base, leaving 2 bases of the junction unmatched. The CDR3 consists of 15 residues. CDR3 residues: CASSLVSGGADTQYF. For the CDR3, the DNA is TGTGCCAGCAGCTTAGTGAGCGGGGGGGCAGATACGCAGTATTTT.

The V call is TRBV28, the J call TRBJ2-2; D ambiguous. This CDR3 comprises 13 residues. Trimming cost V 3 bases and J 5 bases, with 7 bases left between them. Germline CDR1 and CDR2: MDHEN and SYDVKM. The CDR3 DNA is TGTGCCAGCAGTTTTACGGTAACCGGGGAGCTGTTTTTT. It is translated as CASSFTVTGELFF. The full variable domain, with the rest looked up from reference TRBV28 and TRBJ2-2, is DVKVTQSSRYLVKRTGEKVFLECVQDMDHENMFWYRQDPGLGLRLIYFSYDVKMKEKGDIPEGYSVSREKKERFSLILESASTNQTSMYLCASSFTVTGELFFGEGSRLTVL.

The chain couples TRBV28 to TRBJ1-5; D gene unclear. V lost 6 bases to trimming and J lost 6 bases, with 9 bases between them. This CDR3 has 12 amino acids. Germline CDR1 MDHEN, CDR2 SYDVKM. The CDR3 DNA reads as TGTGCCAGCAGGAGGTTGGGTCAGCCCCAGCATTTT. Translating it yields CASRRLGQPQHF.

The V and J genes are TRBV27 and TRBJ2-7, with 8 bases lining up with TRBD1. This CDR3 comprises 14 residues. CDR1 and CDR2 from the germline V gene are MNHEY and SMNVEV (reference sequence). V was pared by 3 bases and J by 6 bases, with 7 bases of the junction left unmatched. CDR3 sequence: CASSFAGQGAEQYF. In DNA form, the CDR3 reads TGTGCCAGCAGTTTTGCAGGACAGGGCGCCGAGCAGTACTTC.

This chain joins TRBV5-4 and TRBJ1-4, with D unclear. Germline-derived CDR1 and CDR2 are SGHNT and YYREEE (reference sequence). The CDR3 has 13 residues. Trimming pared 2 bases from V and 7 bases from J, leaving 9 bases between. The DNA of the CDR3 is TGTGCCAGCAGCTTAAATGGGCCTGAAAAACTGTTTTTT. Residues: CASSLNGPEKLFF.

This chain joins TRBV28 and TRBJ2-7, with D perhaps TRBD2 (6 bases). This CDR3 has 15 residues. Trimming stripped 3 bases from V and 1 base from J, with 13 bases between. Per the germline V gene, CDR1 is MDHEN and CDR2 is SYDVKM. The CDR3 loop is CASSFEVRGSYEQYF. The CDR3 DNA is TGTGCCAGCAGTTTCGAGGTGCGGGGTTCCTACGAGCAGTACTTC.

J is TRBJ1-2 and V is TRBV5-1; the D is unclear. Germline CDR1 SGHRS, CDR2 YFSETQ. V gave up 0 bases and J gave up 8 bases, with 11 bases separating them. The CDR3 loop spans 13 amino acids. CDR3 amino acids: CASSLDGVGGYTF. CDR3 in DNA: TGCGCCAGCAGCTTGGACGGGGTAGGAGGCTACACCTTC.

The rearrangement joins TRBV19 to TRBJ2-2; D may be TRBD1 (6 bases). The CDR3 has 13 residues. Per the germline V gene, CDR1 is LNHDA and CDR2 is SQIVND (reference sequence). Trimming left V 5 bases short and J 6 bases short, with 10 bases between. The CDR3 DNA follows: TGTGCCAGTAGTTCAACAGGGTCCGGGGAGCTGTTTTTT. Protein: CASSSTGSGELFF. Supplemented by reference TRBV19 and TRBJ2-2, the full variable domain reads DGGITQSPKYLFRKEGQNVTLSCEQNLNHDAMYWYRQDPGQGLRLIYYSQIVNDFQKGDIAEGYSVSREKKESFPLTVTSAQKNPTAFYLCASSSTGSGELFFGEGSRLTVL.

This rearrangement joins TRBV2 to TRBJ2-5; 7 nucleotides line up with TRBD1. This CDR3 comprises 14 residues. CDR1 is SNHLY, CDR2 FYNNEI, per germline. V shed 4 bases, J shed 0 bases, and the junction held 2 bases outside the gene matches. CDR3: CASSVTGNQETQYF. CDR3 DNA: TGTGCCAGCAGTGTGACAGGGAACCAAGAGACCCAGTACTTC. Supplemented by reference TRBV2 and TRBJ2-5, the full variable domain reads EPEVTQTPSHQVTQMGQEVILRCVPISNHLYFYWYRQILGQKVEFLVSFYNNEISEKSEIFDDQFSVERPDGSNFTLKIRSTKLEDSAMYFCASSVTGNQETQYFGPGTRLLVL.